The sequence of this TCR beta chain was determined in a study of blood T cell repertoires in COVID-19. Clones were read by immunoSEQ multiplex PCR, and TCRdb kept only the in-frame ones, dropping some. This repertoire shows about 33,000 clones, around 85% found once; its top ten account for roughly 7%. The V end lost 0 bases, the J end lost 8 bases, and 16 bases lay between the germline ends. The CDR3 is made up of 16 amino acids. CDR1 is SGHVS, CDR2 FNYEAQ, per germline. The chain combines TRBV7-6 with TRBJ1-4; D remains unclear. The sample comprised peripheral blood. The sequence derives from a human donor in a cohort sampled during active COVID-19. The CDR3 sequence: CASSLAPPQPEEKLFF. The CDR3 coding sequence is TGTGCCAGCAGCTTAGCGCCACCCCAACCAGAAGAAAAACTGTTTTTT.